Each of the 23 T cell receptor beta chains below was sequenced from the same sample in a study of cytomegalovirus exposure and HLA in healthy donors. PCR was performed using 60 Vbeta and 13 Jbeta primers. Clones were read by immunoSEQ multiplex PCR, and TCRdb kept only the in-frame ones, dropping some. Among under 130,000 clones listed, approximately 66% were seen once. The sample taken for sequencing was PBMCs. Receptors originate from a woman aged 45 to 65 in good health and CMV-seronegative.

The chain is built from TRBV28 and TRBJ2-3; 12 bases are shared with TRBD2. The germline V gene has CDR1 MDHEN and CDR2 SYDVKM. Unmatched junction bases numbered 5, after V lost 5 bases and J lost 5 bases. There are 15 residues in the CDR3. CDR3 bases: TGTGCCAGCAGTGTGGGACTAGCGGGTTTAGATACGCAGTATTTT. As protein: CASSVGLAGLDTQYF.

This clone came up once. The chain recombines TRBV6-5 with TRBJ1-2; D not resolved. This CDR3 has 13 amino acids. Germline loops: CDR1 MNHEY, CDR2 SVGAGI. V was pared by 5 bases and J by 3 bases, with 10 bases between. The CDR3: CASSGGGDYGYTF. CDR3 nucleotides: TGTGCCAGCAGTGGAGGCGGCGACTATGGCTACACCTTC.

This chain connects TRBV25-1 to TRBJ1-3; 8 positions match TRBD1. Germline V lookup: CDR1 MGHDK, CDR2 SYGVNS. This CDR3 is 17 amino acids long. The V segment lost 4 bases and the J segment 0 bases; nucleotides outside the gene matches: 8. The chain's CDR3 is CASSGGGQAHSGNTIYF. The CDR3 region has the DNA TGTGCCAGCAGTGGGGGGGGACAGGCTCACTCTGGAAACACCATATATTTT.

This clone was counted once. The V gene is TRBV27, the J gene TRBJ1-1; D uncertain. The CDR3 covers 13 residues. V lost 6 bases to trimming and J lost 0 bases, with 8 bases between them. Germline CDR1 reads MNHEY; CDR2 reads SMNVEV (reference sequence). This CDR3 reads CASRALVNTEAFF. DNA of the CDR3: TGTGCCAGCAGGGCTTTGGTGAACACTGAAGCTTTCTTT.

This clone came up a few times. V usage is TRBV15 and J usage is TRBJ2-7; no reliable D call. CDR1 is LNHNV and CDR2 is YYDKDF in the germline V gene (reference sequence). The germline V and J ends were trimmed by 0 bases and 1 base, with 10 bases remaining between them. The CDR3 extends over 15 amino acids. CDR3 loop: CATSRDLPSSYEQYF. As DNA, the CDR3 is TGTGCCACCAGCAGAGATTTGCCTAGTTCCTACGAGCAGTACTTC.

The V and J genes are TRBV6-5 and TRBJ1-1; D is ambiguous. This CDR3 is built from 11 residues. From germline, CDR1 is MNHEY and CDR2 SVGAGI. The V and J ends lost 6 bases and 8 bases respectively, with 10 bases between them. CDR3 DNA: TGTGCCAGCAGGAATCGACAAGAAGCTTTCTTT. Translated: CASRNRQEAFF.

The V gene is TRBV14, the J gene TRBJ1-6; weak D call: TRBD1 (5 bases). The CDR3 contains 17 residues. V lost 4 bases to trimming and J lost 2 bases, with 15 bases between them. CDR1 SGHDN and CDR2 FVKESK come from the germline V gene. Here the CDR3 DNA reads TGTGCCAGCAGCCTGGGGGTGGGGAGGGCCTATAATTCACCCCTCCACTTT. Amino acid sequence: CASSLGVGRAYNSPLHF.

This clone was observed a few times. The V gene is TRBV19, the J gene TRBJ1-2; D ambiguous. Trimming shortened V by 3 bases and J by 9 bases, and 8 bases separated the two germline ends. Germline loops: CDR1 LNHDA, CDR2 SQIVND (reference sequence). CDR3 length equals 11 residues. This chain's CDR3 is CASSMAGSYTF. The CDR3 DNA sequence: TGTGCCAGTAGTATGGCAGGAAGCTACACCTTC. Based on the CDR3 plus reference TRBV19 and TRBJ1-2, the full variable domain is DGGITQSPKYLFRKEGQNVTLSCEQNLNHDAMYWYRQDPGQGLRLIYYSQIVNDFQKGDIAEGYSVSREKKESFPLTVTSAQKNPTAFYLCASSMAGSYTFGSGTRLTVV.

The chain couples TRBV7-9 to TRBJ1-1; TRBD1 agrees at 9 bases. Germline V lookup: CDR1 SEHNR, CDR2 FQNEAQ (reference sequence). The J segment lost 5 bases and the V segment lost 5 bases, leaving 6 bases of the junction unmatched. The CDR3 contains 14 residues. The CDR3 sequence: CASSRGQGGTEAFF. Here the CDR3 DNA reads TGTGCCAGCAGCCGGGGACAGGGCGGAACTGAAGCTTTCTTT.

CDR3: CASSLESRGSAPQHF. CDR3 bases: TGTGCCAGCAGCCTCGAGTCGAGAGGATCCGCGCCCCAGCATTTT. V usage is TRBV7-2 and J usage is TRBJ1-5, with D unclear. Germline loops: CDR1 SGHTA, CDR2 FQGNSA. Trimming removed 5 bases from V and 9 bases from J, with 20 bases in between. The CDR3 runs 15 residues.

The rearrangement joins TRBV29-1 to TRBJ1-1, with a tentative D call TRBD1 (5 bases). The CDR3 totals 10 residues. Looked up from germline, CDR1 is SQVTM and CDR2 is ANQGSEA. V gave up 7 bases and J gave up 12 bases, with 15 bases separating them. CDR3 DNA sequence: TGCAGCGGTCAGGAGGGGACGCCTTTCTTT. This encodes CSGQEGTPFF.

CDR3 region: CASSSGLYSYEQYF. CDR3 in DNA: TGTGCCAGTAGTTCGGGACTGTATTCCTACGAGCAGTACTTC. J is TRBJ2-7 and V is TRBV19, with D tentatively TRBD2 (6 bases). Germline loops: CDR1 LNHDA, CDR2 SQIVND (reference sequence). With 5 bases removed from V and 1 base from J, the gap between germline ends came to 12 bases. This CDR3 comprises 14 residues.

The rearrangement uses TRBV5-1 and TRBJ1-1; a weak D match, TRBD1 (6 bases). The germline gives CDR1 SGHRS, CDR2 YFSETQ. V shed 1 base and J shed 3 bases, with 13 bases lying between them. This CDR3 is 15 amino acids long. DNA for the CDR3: TGCGCCAGCAGCTTGATGACAGGCGGTGACACTGAAGCTTTCTTT. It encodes CASSLMTGGDTEAFF.

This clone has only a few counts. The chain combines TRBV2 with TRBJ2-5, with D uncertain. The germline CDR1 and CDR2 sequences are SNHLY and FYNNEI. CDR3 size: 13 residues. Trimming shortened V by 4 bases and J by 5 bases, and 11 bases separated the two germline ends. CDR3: CASSGLTRETQYF. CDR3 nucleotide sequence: TGTGCCAGCAGTGGACTCACTCGCGAGACCCAGTACTTC.

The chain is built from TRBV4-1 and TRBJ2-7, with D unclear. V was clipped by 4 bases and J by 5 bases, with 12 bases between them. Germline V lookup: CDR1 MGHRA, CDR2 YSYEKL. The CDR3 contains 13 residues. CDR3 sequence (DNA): TGCGCCAGCAGCCTCTTCCAGGTCCACGAGCAGTACTTC. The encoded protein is CASSLFQVHEQYF.

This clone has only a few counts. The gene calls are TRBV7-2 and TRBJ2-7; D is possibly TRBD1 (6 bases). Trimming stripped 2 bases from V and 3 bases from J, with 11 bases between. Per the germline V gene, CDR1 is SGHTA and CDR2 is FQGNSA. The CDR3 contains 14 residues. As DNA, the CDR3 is TGTGCCAGCAGCTTACGACAGGACCTCTACGAGCAGTACTTC. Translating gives CASSLRQDLYEQYF.

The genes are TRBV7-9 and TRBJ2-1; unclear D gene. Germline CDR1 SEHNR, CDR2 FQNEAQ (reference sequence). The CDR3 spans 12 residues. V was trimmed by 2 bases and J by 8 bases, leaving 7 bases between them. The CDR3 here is CASSLTVDEQFF. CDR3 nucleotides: TGTGCCAGCAGCTTAACCGTAGATGAGCAGTTCTTC.

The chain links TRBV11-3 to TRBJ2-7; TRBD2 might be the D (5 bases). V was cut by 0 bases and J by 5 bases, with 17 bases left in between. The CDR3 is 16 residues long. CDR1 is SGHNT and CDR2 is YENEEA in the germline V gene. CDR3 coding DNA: TGTGCCAGCAGCTTAGAAATTGGAGGTGTGTTTCACGAGCAGTACTTC. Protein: CASSLEIGGVFHEQYF.

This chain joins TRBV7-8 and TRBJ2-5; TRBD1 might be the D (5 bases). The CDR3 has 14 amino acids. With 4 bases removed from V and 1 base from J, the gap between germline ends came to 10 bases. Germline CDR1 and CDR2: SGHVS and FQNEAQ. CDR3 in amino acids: CASSSRQSQETQYF. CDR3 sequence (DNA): TGTGCCAGCAGCTCCCGACAGTCCCAAGAGACCCAGTACTTC.

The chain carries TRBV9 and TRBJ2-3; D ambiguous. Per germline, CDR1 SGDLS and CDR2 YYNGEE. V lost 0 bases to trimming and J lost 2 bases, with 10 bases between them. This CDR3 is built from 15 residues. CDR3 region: CASSVAIQTTDTQYF. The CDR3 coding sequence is TGTGCCAGCAGCGTAGCTATACAGACCACAGATACGCAGTATTTT.

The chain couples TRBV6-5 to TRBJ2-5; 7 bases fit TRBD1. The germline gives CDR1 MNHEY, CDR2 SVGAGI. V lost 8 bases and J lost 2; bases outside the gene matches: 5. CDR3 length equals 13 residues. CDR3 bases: TGTGCCAGCCGGGACAGCCAACAAGAGACCCAGTACTTC. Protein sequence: CASRDSQQETQYF.

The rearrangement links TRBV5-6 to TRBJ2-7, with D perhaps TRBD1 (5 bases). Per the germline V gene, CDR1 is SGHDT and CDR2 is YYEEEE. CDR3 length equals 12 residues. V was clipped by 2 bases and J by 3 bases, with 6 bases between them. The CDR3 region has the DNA TGTGCCAGCAGCTTAGGGGACTACGAGCAGTACTTC. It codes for CASSLGDYEQYF.

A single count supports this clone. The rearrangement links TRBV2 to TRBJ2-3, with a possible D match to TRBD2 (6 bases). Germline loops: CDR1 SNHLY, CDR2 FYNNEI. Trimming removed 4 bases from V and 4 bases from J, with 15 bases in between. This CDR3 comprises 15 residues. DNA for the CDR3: TGTGCCAGCAGTGTTGGGGGGATCACTGCAGATACGCAGTATTTT. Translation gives CASSVGGITADTQYF. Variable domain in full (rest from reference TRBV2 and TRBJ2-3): EPEVTQTPSHQVTQMGQEVILRCVPISNHLYFYWYRQILGQKVEFLVSFYNNEISEKSEIFDDQFSVERPDGSNFTLKIRSTKLEDSAMYFCASSVGGITADTQYFGPGTRLTVL.